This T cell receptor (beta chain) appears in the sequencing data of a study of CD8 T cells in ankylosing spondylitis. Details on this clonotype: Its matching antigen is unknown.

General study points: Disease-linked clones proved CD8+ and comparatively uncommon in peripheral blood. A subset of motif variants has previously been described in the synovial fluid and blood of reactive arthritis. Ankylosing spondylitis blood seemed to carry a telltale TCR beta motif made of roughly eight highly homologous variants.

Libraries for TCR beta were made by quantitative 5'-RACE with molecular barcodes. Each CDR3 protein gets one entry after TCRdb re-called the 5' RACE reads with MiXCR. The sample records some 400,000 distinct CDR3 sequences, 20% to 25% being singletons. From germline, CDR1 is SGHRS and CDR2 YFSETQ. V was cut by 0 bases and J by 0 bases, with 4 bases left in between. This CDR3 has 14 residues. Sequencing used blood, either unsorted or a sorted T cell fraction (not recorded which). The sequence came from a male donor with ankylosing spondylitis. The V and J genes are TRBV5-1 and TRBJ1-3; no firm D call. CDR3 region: CASSLDNSGNTIYF. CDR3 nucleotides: TGCGCCAGCAGCTTGGACAACTCTGGAAACACCATATATTTT.